Following are 27 T cell receptor beta chains from one sample sequenced in a study of blood T cell repertoires in COVID-19. Method: immunoSEQ multiplex PCR; TCRdb's copy keeps in-frame clones and lacks some. The repertoire has about 340,000 clones, around 80% of them found once; the top ten carry about 3%. The sequencing input was peripheral blood. The receptors derive from a man younger than 40 with active or convalescent COVID-19.

The chain joins TRBV6-6 to TRBJ1-1; no reliable D call. Germline V gene sequence: CDR1 MNHNY, CDR2 SVGAGI (reference sequence). This CDR3 contains 13 residues. The ends were cut back, 0 bases at V and 4 bases at J, with 6 bases in the middle. The CDR3 sequence: CASSYSYGTEAFF. DNA of the CDR3: TGTGCCAGCAGTTACTCTTACGGCACTGAAGCTTTCTTT.

The J gene is TRBJ1-5, the V gene TRBV19; D not certain. Deletions cut 8 bases from V and 4 bases from J, with 9 bases between. Germline V gene data show CDR1 as LNHDA and CDR2 as SQIVND (reference sequence). This CDR3 has 12 amino acids. CDR3 DNA sequence: TGTGCCAGTCCGGGAGTAAATCAGCCCCAGCATTTT. Translated, it gives CASPGVNQPQHF.

The chain carries TRBV5-4 and TRBJ2-2; TRBD1 matches at 9 bases. Per germline, CDR1 SGHNT and CDR2 YYREEE (reference sequence). V shed 3 bases and J 6 bases; nucleotides not matched to a gene: 6. The CDR3 sequence is 15 residues long. The DNA of the CDR3 is TGTGCCAGCAGCTCGTGGGGACAGGGAGCCGGGGAGCTGTTTTTT. Its translation: CASSSWGQGAGELFF.

The gene calls are TRBV30 and TRBJ2-7; no definite D call. The V end was cut by 2 bases, the J end by 3 bases, with 11 bases between. The CDR3 has 13 amino acids. The germline V gene has CDR1 GTSNPN and CDR2 SVGIG (reference sequence). The CDR3 reads CAWSRGNFYEQYF. CDR3 DNA sequence: TGTGCCTGGAGTCGAGGCAACTTCTACGAGCAGTACTTC.

The rearrangement links TRBV5-1 to TRBJ2-3; 9 nucleotides match TRBD1. After removal of 4 bases from V and 8 bases from J, the junction contained 11 bases not matched to a gene. Germline V gives CDR1 SGHRS, CDR2 YFSETQ. The CDR3 runs to 15 residues. The CDR3 coding sequence is TGCGCCAGCAGCCTCCTAACAGGGGGCGCCGGTACGCAGTATTTT. Its protein is CASSLLTGGAGTQYF.

The genes are TRBV7-2 and TRBJ1-3, with a weak D call TRBD1 (5 bases). Germline CDR1 SGHTA, CDR2 FQGNSA. V was pared by 5 bases and J by 5 bases, with 22 bases between. This CDR3 spans 17 amino acids. The CDR3 protein is CASSIREASQGRNTIYF. DNA of the CDR3: TGTGCCAGCAGCATCCGCGAAGCCAGCCAGGGCCGAAACACCATATATTTT.

CDR3 region: CASSLLAALGLGETQYF. The CDR3 DNA follows: TGTGCCAGCAGCTTGCTGGCAGCTCTGGGGCTCGGGGAGACCCAGTACTTC. The rearrangement uses TRBV5-5 and TRBJ2-5; possibly TRBD1 for D (5 bases). There are 17 residues in the CDR3. Germline loops: CDR1 SGHKS, CDR2 YYEKEE (reference sequence). Deletions cut 1 base from V and 5 bases from J, with 21 bases between.

The table lists this clone with a few counts. The V and J genes are TRBV2 and TRBJ1-4, with unresolved D. The V gene lost 5 bases and the J gene lost 13 bases, with 20 bases spanning the gap. The CDR3 sequence is 14 residues long. Germline CDR1 is SNHLY and CDR2 is FYNNEI. CDR3: CASSQRNFESVLFF. The CDR3 DNA sequence: TGTGCCAGCAGTCAGAGGAATTTTGAGAGTGTACTGTTTTTT.

The CDR3 nucleotides are TGTGCCTCCTCGGCCCCCGGGCTAGCGGTGACCAATGAGCAGTTCTTC. Its protein product is CASSAPGLAVTNEQFF. This chain connects TRBV28 to TRBJ2-1, with 7 bases fitting TRBD2. The trim removed 11 bases at V and 6 bases at J, leaving 19 bases unmatched. The germline V gene has CDR1 MDHEN and CDR2 SYDVKM. The CDR3 runs 16 residues.

The V call is TRBV7-2, the J call TRBJ2-1; D remains unclear. The V gene lost 1 base and the J gene lost 6 bases, with 10 bases spanning the gap. The length of the CDR3 is 14 residues. Germline V gene lookup returns CDR1 SGHTA and CDR2 FQGNSA. The CDR3 DNA reads TGTGCCAGCAGCTTAGAGAGTTCGTTCAATGAGCAGTTCTTC. It codes for CASSLESSFNEQFF.

The V and J genes are TRBV19 and TRBJ2-1; 8 bases match TRBD2. Germline CDR1 and CDR2: LNHDA and SQIVND (reference sequence). Trimming removed 1 base from V and 4 bases from J; junction bases left unmatched: 9. The CDR3 spans 17 residues. The CDR3 loop is CASSIAGLAGSYNEQFF. The CDR3 bases are TGTGCCAGTAGTATAGCAGGCCTAGCGGGCTCATACAATGAGCAGTTCTTC.

The chain has TRBV7-9 and TRBJ1-2, with 8 bases matching TRBD1. Germline CDR1 is SEHNR and CDR2 is FQNEAQ (reference sequence). The V segment lost 5 bases and the J segment 4 bases; nucleotides outside the gene matches: 12. This CDR3 contains 16 residues. The CDR3 here is CASSPGQGGGIYGYTF. The CDR3 coding sequence is TGTGCCAGCAGCCCTGGACAGGGCGGAGGGATCTATGGCTACACCTTC.

The rearrangement links TRBV6-5 to TRBJ2-1, with 8 bases fitting TRBD2. CDR3 length: 13 amino acids. CDR1 is MNHEY and CDR2 is SVGAGI in the germline V gene. V was pared by 6 bases and J by 6 bases, with 4 bases of the junction left unmatched. CDR3 nucleotides: TGTGCCAGCAGCAGGACTAGCCCCAATGAGCAGTTCTTC. Its translation is CASSRTSPNEQFF.

This chain uses TRBV27 with TRBJ1-1; D possibly corresponds to TRBD1 (5 bases). Trimming left V 4 bases short and J 5 bases short, with 14 bases between. CDR3 length: 14 residues. CDR1 is MNHEY, CDR2 SMNVEV, per germline (reference sequence). The CDR3 reads CASSSWAGQTEAFF. The CDR3 bases are TGTGCCAGCAGTTCCTGGGCAGGGCAAACTGAAGCTTTCTTT.

The gene calls are TRBV19 and TRBJ1-6, with D maybe TRBD1 (5 bases). CDR3 length: 16 residues. Germline V gene data show CDR1 as LNHDA and CDR2 as SQIVND (reference sequence). V was cut by 5 bases and J by 6 bases, with 17 bases left in between. The CDR3, as DNA: TGTGCCAGTAGTCACGACACCGGGGGATTTAATTCACCCCTCCACTTT. Protein product: CASSHDTGGFNSPLHF.

The chain employs TRBV9 and TRBJ2-1, with D perhaps TRBD2 (6 bases). The germline V gene encodes CDR1 SGDLS and CDR2 YYNGEE. The CDR3 sequence is 17 residues long. Between the trimmed V and J ends, which lost 5 bases and 7 bases, there was a span of 25 bases. The CDR3 sequence is CASSQRNAGRDGNEQFF. The CDR3 bases are TGTGCCAGCAGTCAAAGGAATGCGGGAAGGGATGGAAATGAGCAGTTCTTC.

The chain joins TRBV7-2 to TRBJ2-2; perhaps TRBD2 as D (6 bases). Per germline, CDR1 SGHTA and CDR2 FQGNSA. The CDR3 runs to 15 residues. Between the trimmed V and J ends, which lost 7 bases and 2 bases, there was a span of 14 bases. DNA for the CDR3: TGTGCCAGCACCCTCTTGGGGGGAAACACCGGGGAGCTGTTTTTT. Its translation: CASTLLGGNTGELFF. Drawing the rest from reference TRBV7-2 and TRBJ2-2, the complete variable domain is GAGVSQSPSNKVTEKGKDVELRCDPISGHTALYWYRQSLGQGLEFLIYFQGNSAPDKSGLPSDRFSAERTGGSVSTLTIQRTQQEDSAVYLCASTLLGGNTGELFFGEGSRLTVL.

The DNA for the CDR3 is TGTGCCAGCAGTAGTCAGGGTGAATATGGCTACACCTTC. Translating it yields CASSSQGEYGYTF. V usage is TRBV2 and J usage is TRBJ1-2, with D possibly TRBD1 on 5 matching bases. Per germline, CDR1 SNHLY and CDR2 FYNNEI. V lost 5 bases, J lost 5 bases, and 12 bases lay in between. The CDR3 is 13 amino acids. Full variable domain (missing parts from reference TRBV2 and TRBJ1-2): EPEVTQTPSHQVTQMGQEVILRCVPISNHLYFYWYRQILGQKVEFLVSFYNNEISEKSEIFDDQFSVERPDGSNFTLKIRSTKLEDSAMYFCASSSQGEYGYTFGSGTRLTVV.

A single count supports this clone. CDR3 amino acids: CASSPSGLDTQYF. The CDR3 DNA is TGTGCCAGCAGTCCCTCGGGACTAGATACGCAGTATTTT. The V gene is TRBV28, the J gene TRBJ2-3, with a possible D match to TRBD2 (6 bases). V was cut by 5 bases and J by 5 bases, with 11 bases left in between. Germline CDR1 reads MDHEN; CDR2 reads SYDVKM. This CDR3 spans 13 amino acids.

A word on this clone: The sample has other DNA sequences that encode this CDR3 too. The chain uses TRBV10-3 and TRBJ1-1; no clear D gene. The CDR3 has 13 residues. V was shortened by 0 bases and J by 1 base, with 3 bases between the two germline ends. The V gene's germline CDR1 is ENHRY and CDR2 SYGVKD. CDR3: CAISESRNTEAFF. CDR3 DNA: TGTGCCATCAGTGAGTCCCGGAACACTGAAGCTTTCTTT.

The DNA for the CDR3 is TGTGCCAGCAGTTTCCCAGGGGGCTTACTCTACGAGCAGTACTTC. As protein: CASSFPGGLLYEQYF. The chain is built from TRBV28 and TRBJ2-7; 8 bases align to TRBD1. The CDR3 runs 15 residues. Per the germline V gene, CDR1 is MDHEN and CDR2 is SYDVKM. The J segment lost 3 bases and the V segment lost 3 bases, leaving 7 bases of the junction unmatched.

The rearrangement uses TRBV6-2 or TRBV6-3 and TRBJ1-6; possible D gene TRBD1, 5 bases. Trimming shortened V by 3 bases and J by 7 bases, and 16 bases separated the two germline ends. This CDR3 is 16 amino acids long. CDR1 MNHEY and CDR2 SVGEGT come from the germline V gene. CDR3 nucleotides: TGTGCCAGCAGTTATGTTCCGGGGGAGCGGAATTCACCCCTCCACTTT. It yields the protein CASSYVPGERNSPLHF.

The chain employs TRBV19 and TRBJ2-1; a weak D match, TRBD2 (6 bases). This CDR3 region has 14 residues. V was shortened by 6 bases and J by 10 bases, with 19 bases between the two germline ends. CDR1 LNHDA and CDR2 SQIVND come from the germline V gene (reference sequence). In DNA form, the CDR3 reads TGTGCCAGTAGCGCGGGGATATCTTCGGGAGAGCAGTTCTTC. It yields the protein CASSAGISSGEQFF.

V is TRBV29-1 and J is TRBJ2-5; perhaps TRBD1 as D (5 bases). Trimming pared 7 bases from V and 0 bases from J, leaving 9 bases between. CDR3 length equals 12 residues. Germline-derived CDR1 and CDR2 are SQVTM and ANQGSEA. The chain's CDR3 is CSARGYQETQYF. The CDR3, as DNA: TGCAGCGCTAGGGGTTACCAAGAGACCCAGTACTTC.

This chain joins TRBV4-3 and TRBJ2-6, with unresolved D. The CDR3 consists of 16 residues. V lost 0 bases and J 0 bases, leaving 6 bases between the germline ends. Germline V CDR1 and CDR2: LGHNA, YSLEER. CDR3: CASSQEGISGANVLTF. The CDR3 coding sequence is TGCGCCAGCAGCCAAGAGGGCATCTCTGGGGCCAACGTCCTGACTTTC.

The V gene is TRBV4-1, the J gene TRBJ2-5, with 10 bases aligning to TRBD2. V lost 1 base, J lost 6 bases, and 17 bases stayed unmatched. There are 19 residues in the CDR3. In germline, CDR1 is MGHRA, CDR2 YSYEKL. CDR3 coding DNA: TGCGCCAGCAGCCAAGGGGTTGTGTTGCCTAGCGGGAGTCGAAAGACCCAGTACTTC. This translates into CASSQGVVLPSGSRKTQYF.

The chain has TRBV3-1 (or the pseudogene TRBV3-2) and TRBJ2-2; TRBD2 is a possible D gene (7 bases). CDR3 size: 16 residues. Per germline, CDR1 LGHDT and CDR2 YNNKEL (reference sequence). V was pared by 1 base and J by 0 bases, with 9 bases between. CDR3 nucleotide sequence: TGTGCCAGCAGCCAAGGGGGGGGCGCGAACACCGGGGAGCTGTTTTTT. Its protein product is CASSQGGGANTGELFF.